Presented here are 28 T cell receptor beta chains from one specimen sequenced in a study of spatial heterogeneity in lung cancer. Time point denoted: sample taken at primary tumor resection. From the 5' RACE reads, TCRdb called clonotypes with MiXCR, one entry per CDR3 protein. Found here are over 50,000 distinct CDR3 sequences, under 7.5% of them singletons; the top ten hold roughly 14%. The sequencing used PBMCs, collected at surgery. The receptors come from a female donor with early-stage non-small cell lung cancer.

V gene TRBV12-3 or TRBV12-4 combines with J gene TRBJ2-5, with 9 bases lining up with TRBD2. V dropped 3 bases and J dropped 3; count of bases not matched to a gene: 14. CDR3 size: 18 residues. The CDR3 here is CASSFQIAGEGIEETQYF. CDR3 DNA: TGTGCCAGCAGTTTCCAGATAGCGGGAGAGGGGATTGAAGAGACCCAGTACTTC.

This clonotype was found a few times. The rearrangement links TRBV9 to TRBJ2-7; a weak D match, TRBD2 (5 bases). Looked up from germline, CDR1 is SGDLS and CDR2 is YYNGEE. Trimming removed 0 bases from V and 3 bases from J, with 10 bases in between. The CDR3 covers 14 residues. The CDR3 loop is CASSVGASGYEQYV. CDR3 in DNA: TGTGCCAGCAGCGTAGGGGCGAGCGGCTACGAGCAGTACGTC.

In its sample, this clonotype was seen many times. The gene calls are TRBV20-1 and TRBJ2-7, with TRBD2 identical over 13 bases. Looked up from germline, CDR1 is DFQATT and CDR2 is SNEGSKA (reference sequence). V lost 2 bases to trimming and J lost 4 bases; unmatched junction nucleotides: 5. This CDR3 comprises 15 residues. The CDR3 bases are TGCAGTGCTAGACCTAGGACTAGCGGGAGATACGAGCAGTACTTC. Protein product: CSARPRTSGRYEQYF.

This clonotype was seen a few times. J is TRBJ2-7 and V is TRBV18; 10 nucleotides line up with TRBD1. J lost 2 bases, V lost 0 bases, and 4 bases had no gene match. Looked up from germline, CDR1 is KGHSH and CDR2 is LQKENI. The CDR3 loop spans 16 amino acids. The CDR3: CASSPPGQGRTYEQYV. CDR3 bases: TGTGCCAGCTCACCACCGGGACAGGGGAGAACCTACGAGCAGTACGTC.

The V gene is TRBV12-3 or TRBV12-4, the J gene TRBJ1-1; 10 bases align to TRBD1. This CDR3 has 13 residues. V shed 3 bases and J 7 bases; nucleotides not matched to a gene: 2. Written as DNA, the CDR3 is TGTGCCAGCAGTTTGGACAGGGGGGATGAAGCTTTCTTT. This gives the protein CASSLDRGDEAFF.

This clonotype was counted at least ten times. In nucleotides, the CDR3 is TGTGCCACAGACAGTCAGAGCCCCTCTGGGGCCAACGTCCTGACTTTC. Translating gives CATDSQSPSGANVLTF. V is TRBV7-6 and J is TRBJ2-6, with D possibly matching TRBD1 (5 bases). Trimming removed 10 bases at V and 0 bases at J, with 16 bases between. CDR3 length: 16 residues. Germline V CDR1 and CDR2: SGHVS, FNYEAQ.

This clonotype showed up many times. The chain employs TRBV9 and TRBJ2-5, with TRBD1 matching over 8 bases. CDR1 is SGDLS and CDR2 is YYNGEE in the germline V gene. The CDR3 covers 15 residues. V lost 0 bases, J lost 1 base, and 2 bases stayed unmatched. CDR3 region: CASSVVTGGQETQYF. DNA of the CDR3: TGTGCCAGCAGCGTAGTAACAGGGGGCCAAGAGACCCAGTACTTC.

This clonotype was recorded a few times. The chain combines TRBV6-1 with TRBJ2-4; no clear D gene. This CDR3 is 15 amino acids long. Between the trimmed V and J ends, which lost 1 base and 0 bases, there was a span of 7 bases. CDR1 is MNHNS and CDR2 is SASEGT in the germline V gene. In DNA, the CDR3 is TGTGCCAGCAGTGAAGGCTGGTTAGCCAAAAACATTCAGTACTTC. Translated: CASSEGWLAKNIQYF.

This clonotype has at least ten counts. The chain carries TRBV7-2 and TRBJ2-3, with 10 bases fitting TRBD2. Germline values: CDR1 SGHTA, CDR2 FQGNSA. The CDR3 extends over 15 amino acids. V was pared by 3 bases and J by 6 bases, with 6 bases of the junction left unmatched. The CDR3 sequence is CASSLLAGAFDTQYF. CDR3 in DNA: TGTGCCAGCAGCTTGCTAGCGGGGGCGTTCGATACGCAGTATTTT.

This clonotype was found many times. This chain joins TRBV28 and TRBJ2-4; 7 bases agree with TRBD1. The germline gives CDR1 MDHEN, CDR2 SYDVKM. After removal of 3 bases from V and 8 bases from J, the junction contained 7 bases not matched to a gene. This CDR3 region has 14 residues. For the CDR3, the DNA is TGTGCCAGCAGTTTGAGCAGGGGGATGGACATTCAGTACTTC. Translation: CASSLSRGMDIQYF.

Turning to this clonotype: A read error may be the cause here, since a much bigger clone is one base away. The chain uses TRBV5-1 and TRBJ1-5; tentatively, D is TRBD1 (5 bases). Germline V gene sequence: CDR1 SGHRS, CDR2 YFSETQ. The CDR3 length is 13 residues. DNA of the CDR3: TGCGCCAGCGGCTTGGGGGGAGATCAGCCCCAGCATTTT. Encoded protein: CASGLGGDQPQHF.

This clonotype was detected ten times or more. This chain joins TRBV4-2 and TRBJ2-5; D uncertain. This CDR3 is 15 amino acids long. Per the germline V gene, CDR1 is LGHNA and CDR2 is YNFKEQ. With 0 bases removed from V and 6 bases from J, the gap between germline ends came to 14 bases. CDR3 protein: CASSQEFGGAKTQYF. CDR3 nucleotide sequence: TGTGCCAGCAGCCAAGAATTTGGCGGAGCGAAGACCCAGTACTTC.

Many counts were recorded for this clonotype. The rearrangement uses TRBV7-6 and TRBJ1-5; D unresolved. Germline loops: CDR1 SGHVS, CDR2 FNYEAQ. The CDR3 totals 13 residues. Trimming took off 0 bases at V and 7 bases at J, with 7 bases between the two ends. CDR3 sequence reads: CASSLAPGQPQHF. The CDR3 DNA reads TGTGCCAGCAGCTTAGCGCCGGGACAGCCCCAGCATTTT.

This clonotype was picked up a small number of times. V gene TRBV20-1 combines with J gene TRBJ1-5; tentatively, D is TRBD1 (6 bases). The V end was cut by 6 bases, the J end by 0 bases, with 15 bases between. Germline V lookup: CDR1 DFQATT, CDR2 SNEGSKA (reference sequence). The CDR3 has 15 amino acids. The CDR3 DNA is TGCAGTGCCCCCGGGACAATTTATAGCAATCAGCCCCAGCATTTT. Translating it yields CSAPGTIYSNQPQHF.

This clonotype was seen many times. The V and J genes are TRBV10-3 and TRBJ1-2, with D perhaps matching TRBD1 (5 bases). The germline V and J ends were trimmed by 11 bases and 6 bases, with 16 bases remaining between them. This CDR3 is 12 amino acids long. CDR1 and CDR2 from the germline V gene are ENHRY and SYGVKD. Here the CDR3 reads CASGGGKDGYTF. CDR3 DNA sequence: TGTGCCTCCGGCGGGGGGAAAGATGGCTACACCTTC.

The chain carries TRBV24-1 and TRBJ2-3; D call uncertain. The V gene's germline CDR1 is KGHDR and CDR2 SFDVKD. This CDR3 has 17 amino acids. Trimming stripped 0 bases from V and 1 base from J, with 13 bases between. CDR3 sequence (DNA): TGTGCCACCAGTGATTTGGACTTCACAACCGGCACAGATACGCAGTATTTT. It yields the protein CATSDLDFTTGTDTQYF.

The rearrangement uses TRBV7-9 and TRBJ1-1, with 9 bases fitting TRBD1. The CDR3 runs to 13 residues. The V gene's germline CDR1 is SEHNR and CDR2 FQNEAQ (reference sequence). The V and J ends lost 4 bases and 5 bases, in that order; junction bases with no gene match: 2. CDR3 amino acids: CASSYGQGTEAFF. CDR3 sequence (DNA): TGTGCCAGCAGCTATGGACAGGGGACTGAAGCTTTCTTT.

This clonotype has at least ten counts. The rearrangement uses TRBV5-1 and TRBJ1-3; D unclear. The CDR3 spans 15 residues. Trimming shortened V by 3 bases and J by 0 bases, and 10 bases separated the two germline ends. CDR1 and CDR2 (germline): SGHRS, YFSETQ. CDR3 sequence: CASSSQTSSGNTIYF. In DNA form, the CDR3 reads TGCGCCAGCAGCTCCCAGACAAGCTCTGGAAACACCATATATTTT.

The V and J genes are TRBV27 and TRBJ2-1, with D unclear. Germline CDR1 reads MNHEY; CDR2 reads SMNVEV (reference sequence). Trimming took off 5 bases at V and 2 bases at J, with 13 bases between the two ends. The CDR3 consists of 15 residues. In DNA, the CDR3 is TGTGCCAGCAGTCCGCGACCCGAGCCCTACAATGAGCAGTTCTTC. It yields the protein CASSPRPEPYNEQFF.

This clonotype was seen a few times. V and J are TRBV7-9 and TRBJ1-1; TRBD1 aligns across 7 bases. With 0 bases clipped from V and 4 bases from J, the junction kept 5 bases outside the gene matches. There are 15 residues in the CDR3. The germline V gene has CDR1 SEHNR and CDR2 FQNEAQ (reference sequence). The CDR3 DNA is TGTGCCAGCAGCTTAGCGGGGCGACAGGGCACTGAAGCTTTCTTT. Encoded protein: CASSLAGRQGTEAFF.

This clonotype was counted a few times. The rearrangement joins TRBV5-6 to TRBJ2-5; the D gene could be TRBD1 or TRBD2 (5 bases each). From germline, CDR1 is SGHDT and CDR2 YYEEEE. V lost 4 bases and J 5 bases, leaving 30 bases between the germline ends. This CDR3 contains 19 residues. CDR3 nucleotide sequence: TGTGCCAGCAGCCCCGGCAGATCGGACCCGGGACCCATGGGGGAGACCCAGTACTTC. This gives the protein CASSPGRSDPGPMGETQYF. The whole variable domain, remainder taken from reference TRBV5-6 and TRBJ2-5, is DAGVTQSPTHLIKTRGQQVTLRCSPKSGHDTVSWYQQALGQGPQFIFQYYEEEERQRGNFPDRFSGHQFPNYSSELNVNALLLGDSALYLCASSPGRSDPGPMGETQYFGPGTRLLVL.

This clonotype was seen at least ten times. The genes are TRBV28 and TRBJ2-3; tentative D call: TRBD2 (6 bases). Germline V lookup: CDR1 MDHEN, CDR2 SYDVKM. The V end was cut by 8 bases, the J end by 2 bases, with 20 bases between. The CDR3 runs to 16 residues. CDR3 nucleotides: TGTGCCAGCCGACCTCCGAGGCTAGCGCACACAGATACGCAGTATTTT. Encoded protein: CASRPPRLAHTDTQYF.

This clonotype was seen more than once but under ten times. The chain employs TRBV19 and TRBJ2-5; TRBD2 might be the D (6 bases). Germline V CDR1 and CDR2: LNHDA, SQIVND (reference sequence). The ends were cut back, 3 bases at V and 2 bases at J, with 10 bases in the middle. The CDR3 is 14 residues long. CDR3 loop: CASSMAGRQETQYF. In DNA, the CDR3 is TGTGCCAGTAGTATGGCGGGAAGACAAGAGACCCAGTACTTC.

CDR3 amino acids: CATSDRGQANQPQHF. Here the CDR3 DNA reads TGTGCCACCAGTGATCGTGGACAGGCCAATCAGCCCCAGCATTTT. This sequence joins TRBV24-1 and TRBJ1-5, with 7 positions matching TRBD1. V shed 3 bases and J 3 bases; nucleotides not matched to a gene: 4. The CDR3 consists of 15 residues. CDR1 is KGHDR and CDR2 is SFDVKD in the germline V gene.

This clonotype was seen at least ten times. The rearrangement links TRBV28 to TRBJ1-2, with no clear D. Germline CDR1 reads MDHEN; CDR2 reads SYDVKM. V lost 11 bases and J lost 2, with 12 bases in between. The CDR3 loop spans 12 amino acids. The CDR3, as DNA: TGTGCCGGTCGGAATTGGAACTATGGCTACACCTTC. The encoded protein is CAGRNWNYGYTF.

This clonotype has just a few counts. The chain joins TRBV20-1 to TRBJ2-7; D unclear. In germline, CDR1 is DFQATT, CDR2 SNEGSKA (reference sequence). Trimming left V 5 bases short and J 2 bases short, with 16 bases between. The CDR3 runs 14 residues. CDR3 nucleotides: TGCAGTGCTCCCCCCCCCGCGGAGCCCTACGAGCAGTACTTC. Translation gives CSAPPPAEPYEQYF.

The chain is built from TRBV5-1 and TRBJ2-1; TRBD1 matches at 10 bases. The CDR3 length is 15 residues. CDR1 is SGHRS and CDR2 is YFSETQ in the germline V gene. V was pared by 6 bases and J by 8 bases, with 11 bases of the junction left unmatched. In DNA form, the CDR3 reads TGCGCCAGCACCCACGGGACAGGGGTTAAGGATGAGCAGTTCTTC. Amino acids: CASTHGTGVKDEQFF.

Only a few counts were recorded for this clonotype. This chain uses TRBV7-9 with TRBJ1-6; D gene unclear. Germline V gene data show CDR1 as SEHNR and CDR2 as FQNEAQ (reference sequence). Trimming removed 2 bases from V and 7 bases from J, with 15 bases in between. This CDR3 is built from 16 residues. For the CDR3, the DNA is TGTGCCAGCAGCTTAAACCCCGCAGGTTCCAATTCACCCCTCCACTTT. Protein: CASSLNPAGSNSPLHF.